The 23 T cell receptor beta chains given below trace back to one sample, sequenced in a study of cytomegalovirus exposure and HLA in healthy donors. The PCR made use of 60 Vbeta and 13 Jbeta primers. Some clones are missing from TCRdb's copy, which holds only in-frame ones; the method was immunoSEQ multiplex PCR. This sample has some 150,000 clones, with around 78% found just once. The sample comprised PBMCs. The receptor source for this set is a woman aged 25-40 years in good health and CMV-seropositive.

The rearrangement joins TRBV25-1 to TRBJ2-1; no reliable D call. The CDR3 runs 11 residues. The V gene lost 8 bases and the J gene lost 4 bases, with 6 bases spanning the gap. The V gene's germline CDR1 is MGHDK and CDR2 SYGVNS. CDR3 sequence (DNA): TGTGCCAGCGGAGATTACAATGAGCAGTTCTTC. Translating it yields CASGDYNEQFF. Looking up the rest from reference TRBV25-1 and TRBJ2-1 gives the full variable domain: EADIYQTPRYLVIGTGKKITLECSQTMGHDKMYWYQQDPGMELHLIHYSYGVNSTEKGDLSSESTVSRIRTEHFPLTLESARPSHTSQYLCASGDYNEQFFGPGTRLTVL.

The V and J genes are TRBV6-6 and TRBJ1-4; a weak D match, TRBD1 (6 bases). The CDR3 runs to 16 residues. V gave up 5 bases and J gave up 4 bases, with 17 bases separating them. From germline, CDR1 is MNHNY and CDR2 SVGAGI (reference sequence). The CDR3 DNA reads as TGTGCCAGCAGTCCCAGTGCAGGGGCCCTTAATGAAAAACTGTTTTTT. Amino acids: CASSPSAGALNEKLFF.

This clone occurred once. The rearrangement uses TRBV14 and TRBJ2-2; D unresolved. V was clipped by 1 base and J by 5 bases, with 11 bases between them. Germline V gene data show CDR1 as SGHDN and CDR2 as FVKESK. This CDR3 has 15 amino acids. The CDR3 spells CASSQAVLWTGELFF. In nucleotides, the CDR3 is TGTGCCAGCAGCCAAGCGGTTTTATGGACCGGGGAGCTGTTTTTT.

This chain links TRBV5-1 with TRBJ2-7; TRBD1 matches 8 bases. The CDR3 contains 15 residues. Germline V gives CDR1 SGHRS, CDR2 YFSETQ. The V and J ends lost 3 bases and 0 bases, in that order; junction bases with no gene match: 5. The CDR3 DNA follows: TGCGCCAGCAGCTCGAACAGGGGGTTCTCCTACGAGCAGTACTTC. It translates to CASSSNRGFSYEQYF.

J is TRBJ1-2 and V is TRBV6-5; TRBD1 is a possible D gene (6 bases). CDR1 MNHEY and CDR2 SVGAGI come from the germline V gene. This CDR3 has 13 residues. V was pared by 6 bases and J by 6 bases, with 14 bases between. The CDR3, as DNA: TGTGCCAGCAGCGGGAGGGGGGTGAATGGCTACACCTTC. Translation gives CASSGRGVNGYTF.

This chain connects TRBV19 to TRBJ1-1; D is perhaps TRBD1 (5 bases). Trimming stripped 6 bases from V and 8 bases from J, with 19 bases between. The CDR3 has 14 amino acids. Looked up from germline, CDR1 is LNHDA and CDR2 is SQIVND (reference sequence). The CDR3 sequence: CASRNKAGISEAFF. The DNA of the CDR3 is TGTGCCAGTAGAAACAAGGCAGGGATTTCCGAAGCTTTCTTT.

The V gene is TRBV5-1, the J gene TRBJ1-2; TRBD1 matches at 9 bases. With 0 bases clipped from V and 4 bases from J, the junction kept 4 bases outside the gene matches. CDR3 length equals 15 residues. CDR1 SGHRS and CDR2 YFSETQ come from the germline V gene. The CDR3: CASSLEGDRAYGYTF. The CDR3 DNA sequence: TGCGCCAGCAGCTTGGAGGGGGACAGGGCCTATGGCTACACCTTC.

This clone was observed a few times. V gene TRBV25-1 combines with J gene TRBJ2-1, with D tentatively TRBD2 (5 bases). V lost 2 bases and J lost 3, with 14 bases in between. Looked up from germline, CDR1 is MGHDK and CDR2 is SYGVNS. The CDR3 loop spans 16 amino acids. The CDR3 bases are TGTGCCAGCAGTGAAAGGGCTAGCTCAGTCTACAATGAGCAGTTCTTC. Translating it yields CASSERASSVYNEQFF.

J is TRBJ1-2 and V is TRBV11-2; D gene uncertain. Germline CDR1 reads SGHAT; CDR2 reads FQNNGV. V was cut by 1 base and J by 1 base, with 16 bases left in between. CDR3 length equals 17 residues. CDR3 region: CASSLAFSGSFNYGYTF. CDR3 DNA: TGTGCCAGCAGCTTAGCTTTTTCAGGCAGCTTTAACTATGGCTACACCTTC. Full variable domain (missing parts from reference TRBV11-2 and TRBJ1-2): EAGVAQSPRYKIIEKRQSVAFWCNPISGHATLYWYQQILGQGPKLLIQFQNNGVVDDSQLPKDRFSAERLKGVDSTLKIQPAKLEDSAVYLCASSLAFSGSFNYGYTFGSGTRLTVV.

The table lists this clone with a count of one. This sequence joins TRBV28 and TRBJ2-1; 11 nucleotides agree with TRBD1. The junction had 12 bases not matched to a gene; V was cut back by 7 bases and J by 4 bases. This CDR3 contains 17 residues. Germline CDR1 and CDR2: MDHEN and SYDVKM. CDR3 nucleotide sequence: TGTGCCAGCATTCCCACCGCCGGGACAGGGGGATACAATGAGCAGTTCTTC. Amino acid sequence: CASIPTAGTGGYNEQFF.

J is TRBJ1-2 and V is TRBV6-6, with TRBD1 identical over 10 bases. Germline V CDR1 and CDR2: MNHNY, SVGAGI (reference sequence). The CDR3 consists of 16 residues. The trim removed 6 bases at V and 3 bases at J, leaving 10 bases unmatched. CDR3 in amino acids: CASSARPGTGDYGYTF. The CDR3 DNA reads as TGTGCCAGCAGCGCACGTCCCGGGACAGGGGACTATGGCTACACCTTC.

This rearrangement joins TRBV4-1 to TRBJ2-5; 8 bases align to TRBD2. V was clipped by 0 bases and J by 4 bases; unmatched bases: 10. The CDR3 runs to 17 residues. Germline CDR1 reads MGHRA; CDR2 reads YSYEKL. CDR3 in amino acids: CASSQDPSGSRGETQYF. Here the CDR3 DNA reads TGCGCCAGCAGCCAAGATCCCAGCGGGAGTAGGGGAGAGACCCAGTACTTC.

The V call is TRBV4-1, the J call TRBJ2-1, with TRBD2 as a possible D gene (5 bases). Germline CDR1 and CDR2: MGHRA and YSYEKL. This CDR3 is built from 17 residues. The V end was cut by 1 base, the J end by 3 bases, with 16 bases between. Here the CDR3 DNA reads TGCGCCAGCAGCCAAGTCTTTGGCAGCGGCTTCTACAATGAGCAGTTCTTC. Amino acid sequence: CASSQVFGSGFYNEQFF.

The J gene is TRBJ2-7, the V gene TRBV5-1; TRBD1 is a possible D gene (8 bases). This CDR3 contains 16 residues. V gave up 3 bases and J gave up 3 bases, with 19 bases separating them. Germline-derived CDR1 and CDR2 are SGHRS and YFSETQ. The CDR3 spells CASSSGGGQEYYEQYF. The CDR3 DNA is TGCGCCAGCAGCTCAGGGGGGGGACAGGAGTACTACGAGCAGTACTTC.

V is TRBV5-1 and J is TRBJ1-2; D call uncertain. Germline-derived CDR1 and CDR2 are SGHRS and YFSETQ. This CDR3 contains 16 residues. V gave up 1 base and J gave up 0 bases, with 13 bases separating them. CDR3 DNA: TGCGCCAGCAGCTTGTTCGCAGGCCCTTCTAACTATGGCTACACCTTC. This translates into CASSLFAGPSNYGYTF.

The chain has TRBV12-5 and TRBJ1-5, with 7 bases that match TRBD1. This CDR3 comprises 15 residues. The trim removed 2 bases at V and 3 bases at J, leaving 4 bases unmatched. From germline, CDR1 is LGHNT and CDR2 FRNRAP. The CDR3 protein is CASGLQGGPNQPQHF. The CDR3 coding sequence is TGTGCTAGTGGTTTGCAAGGGGGCCCCAATCAGCCCCAGCATTTT.

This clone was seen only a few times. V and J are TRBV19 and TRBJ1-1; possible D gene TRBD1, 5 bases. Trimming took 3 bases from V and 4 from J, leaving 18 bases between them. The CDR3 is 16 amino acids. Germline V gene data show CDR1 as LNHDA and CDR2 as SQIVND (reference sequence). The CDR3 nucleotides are TGTGCCAGTAGTATTGGTTCGGGGGGAGTTGGCACTGAAGCTTTCTTT. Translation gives CASSIGSGGVGTEAFF.

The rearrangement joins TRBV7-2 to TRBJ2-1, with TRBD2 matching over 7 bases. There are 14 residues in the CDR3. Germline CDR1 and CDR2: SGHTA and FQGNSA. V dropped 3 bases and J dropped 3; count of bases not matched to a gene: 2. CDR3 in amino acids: CASSFGGGYNEQFF. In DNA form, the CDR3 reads TGTGCCAGCAGCTTTGGGGGGGGCTACAATGAGCAGTTCTTC.

Here the CDR3 DNA reads TGTGCCAGCACCTCACCGACAGGACCAGATACGCAGTATTTT. Residues: CASTSPTGPDTQYF. This chain links TRBV5-6 with TRBJ2-3; D possibly corresponds to TRBD1 (6 bases). This CDR3 has 14 amino acids. The germline V gene encodes CDR1 SGHDT and CDR2 YYEEEE. V gave up 6 bases and J gave up 4 bases, with 15 bases separating them. The whole variable domain, filled in from reference TRBV5-6 and TRBJ2-3, reads DAGVTQSPTHLIKTRGQQVTLRCSPKSGHDTVSWYQQALGQGPQFIFQYYEEEERQRGNFPDRFSGHQFPNYSSELNVNALLLGDSALYLCASTSPTGPDTQYFGPGTRLTVL.

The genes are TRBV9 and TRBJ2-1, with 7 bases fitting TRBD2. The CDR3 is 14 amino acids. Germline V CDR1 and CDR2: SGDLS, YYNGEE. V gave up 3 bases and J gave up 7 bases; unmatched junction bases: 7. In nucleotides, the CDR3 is TGTGCCAGCAGCGGGCAGCGGGGTCCAAATGAGCAGTTCTTC. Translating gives CASSGQRGPNEQFF.

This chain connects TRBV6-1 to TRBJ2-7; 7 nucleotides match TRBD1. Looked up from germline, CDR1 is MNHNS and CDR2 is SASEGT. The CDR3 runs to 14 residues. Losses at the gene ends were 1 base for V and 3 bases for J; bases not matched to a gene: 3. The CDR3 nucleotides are TGTGCCAGCAGTGAAGGGTGGGACAGCTACGAGCAGTACTTC. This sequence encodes CASSEGWDSYEQYF.

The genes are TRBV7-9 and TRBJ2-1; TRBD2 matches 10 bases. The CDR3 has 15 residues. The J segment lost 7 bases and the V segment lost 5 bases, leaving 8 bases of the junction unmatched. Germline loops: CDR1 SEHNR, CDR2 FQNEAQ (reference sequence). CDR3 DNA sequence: TGTGCCAGCAGCCCAGGACTAGCGGAGGGGAATGAGCAGTTCTTC. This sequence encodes CASSPGLAEGNEQFF.

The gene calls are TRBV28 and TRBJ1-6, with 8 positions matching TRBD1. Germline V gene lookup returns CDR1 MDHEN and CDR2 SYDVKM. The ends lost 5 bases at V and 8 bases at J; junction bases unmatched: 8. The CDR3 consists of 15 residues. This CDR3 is CASSLGQGWDSPLHF. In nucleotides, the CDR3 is TGTGCCAGCAGTCTCGGACAGGGCTGGGATTCACCCCTCCACTTT. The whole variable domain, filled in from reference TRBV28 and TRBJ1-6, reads DVKVTQSSRYLVKRTGEKVFLECVQDMDHENMFWYRQDPGLGLRLIYFSYDVKMKEKGDIPEGYSVSREKKERFSLILESASTNQTSMYLCASSLGQGWDSPLHFGNGTRLTVT.